These 12 T cell receptor beta chains originate from one sample sequenced in a study of T-cell reconstitution after alpha-beta-depleted transplantation in children (dated by TCRdb to 2016 to 2017). Library construction relied on PCR. The sequencer was an Illumina HiSeq 2500. To normalize quantification of the TCRbeta repertoire, the TCR libraries were built with molecular barcoding that relied on unique molecular identifiers. The raw public reads went through TCRdb reprocessing: fastp at Q25, MiXCR clone calling, in-frame beta chains kept. For every CDR3 protein sequence, its rows merge into one entry that carries the most common genes and DNA. Across this sample there are hundreds of thousands of distinct CDR3 sequences, with over 9.5% seen only once. The ten largest make up 7.5% of the sample. The sample's treatment or condition, from its label and the paper: allogeneic hematopoietic cell transplantation with graft depleted of TCRalphabeta T cells and CD19 B cells.

Source: PBMCs, taken before TCRalphabeta/CD19-depleted stem cell transplant. Receptors were obtained from a boy under three years old with acute myeloid leukemia, due to receive a stem cell transplant.

In its sample, this clonotype was seen many times. The chain links TRBV5-1 to TRBJ1-5; 8 nucleotides match TRBD1. V shed 0 bases and J 5 bases; nucleotides not matched to a gene: 4. Germline CDR1 is SGHRS and CDR2 is YFSETQ. This CDR3 is built from 15 residues. Written as DNA, the CDR3 is TGCGCCAGCAGCTTGGAAGGACAGGGCCATCAGCCCCAGCATTTT. Protein sequence: CASSLEGQGHQPQHF.

This clonotype has a count of ten or more. The chain carries TRBV7-3 and TRBJ2-2; D assignment may be TRBD1 or TRBD2 (5 bases each). Trimming removed 1 base from V and 6 bases from J, with 12 bases in between. This CDR3 has 15 residues. The germline CDR1 and CDR2 sequences are SGHTA and FQGTGA. Written as DNA, the CDR3 is TGTGCCAGCAGCTTAATTGGGACCCCCGCCGGGGAGCTGTTTTTT. Its protein is CASSLIGTPAGELFF. The entire variable domain, with the rest obtained from reference TRBV7-3 and TRBJ2-2, is as follows: GAGVSQTPSNKVTEKGKYVELRCDPISGHTALYWYRQSLGQGPEFLIYFQGTGAADDSGLPNDRFFAVRPEGSVSTLKIQRTERGDSAVYLCASSLIGTPAGELFFGEGSRLTVL.

The table lists this clonotype with a few counts. This chain links TRBV12-3 or TRBV12-4 with TRBJ2-5, with 15 positions matching TRBD2. V dropped 0 bases and J dropped 5; count of bases not matched to a gene: 4. CDR3 size: 17 residues. The CDR3 here is CASSLAWTSGRGETQYF. The CDR3 coding sequence is TGTGCCAGCAGTTTAGCGTGGACTAGCGGGAGGGGGGAGACCCAGTACTTC.

The chain has TRBV12-3 or TRBV12-4 and TRBJ2-2; no clear D gene. V was trimmed by 1 base and J by 5 bases, leaving 5 bases between them. The CDR3 runs to 13 residues. CDR3 nucleotides: TGTGCCAGCAGTTTAGTGTTTACCGGGGAGCTGTTTTTT. Protein sequence: CASSLVFTGELFF.

At least ten counts were recorded for this clonotype. This rearrangement joins TRBV9 to TRBJ2-1; D remains ambiguous. The CDR3 extends over 14 amino acids. Germline V gene data show CDR1 as SGDLS and CDR2 as YYNGEE. Trimming stripped 1 base from V and 4 bases from J, with 9 bases between. CDR3 protein: CASSVYPQYNEQFF. The CDR3 DNA reads TGTGCCAGCAGCGTATATCCCCAATACAATGAGCAGTTCTTC.

The V and J genes are TRBV28 and TRBJ1-3; D ambiguous. Between the trimmed V and J ends, which lost 5 bases and 0 bases, there was a span of 8 bases. There are 14 residues in the CDR3. Germline CDR1 reads MDHEN; CDR2 reads SYDVKM. The CDR3 DNA reads as TGTGCCAGCAGTGGGGTTCTCTCTGGAAACACCATATATTTT. It is translated as CASSGVLSGNTIYF.

Only a few counts were recorded for this clonotype. The J gene is TRBJ2-6, the V gene TRBV6-6, with D possibly being TRBD1 or TRBD2 (5 bases each). V gave up 6 bases and J gave up 13 bases, with 16 bases separating them. The CDR3 consists of 13 residues. CDR1 and CDR2 (germline): MNHNY, SVGAGI (reference sequence). The CDR3 sequence: CASSGRGPPVLTF. The CDR3 coding sequence is TGTGCCAGCAGCGGTCGGGGACCTCCAGTCCTGACTTTC.

A note on this clonotype: This clone may be a read error of a much larger clone one base away. The J gene is TRBJ2-7, the V gene TRBV6-5, with TRBD1 matching over 9 bases. The junction had 13 bases not matched to a gene; V was cut back by 4 bases and J by 9 bases. The CDR3 extends over 15 amino acids. CDR1 and CDR2 (germline): MNHEY, SVGAGI. CDR3 sequence reads: CASSFSGQGLRGQYF. CDR3 DNA: TGTGCCAGCAGTTTCTCAGGACAGGGGTTACGAGGGCAGTACTTC.

This clonotype has ten or more counts. CDR3 residues: CAWSVGGNQPQHF. In DNA, the CDR3 is TGTGCCTGGAGTGTAGGGGGGAATCAGCCCCAGCATTTT. The genes are TRBV30 and TRBJ1-5; tentative D call: TRBD1 (6 bases). Trimming took off 0 bases at V and 4 bases at J, with 7 bases between the two ends. Per the germline V gene, CDR1 is GTSNPN and CDR2 is SVGIG (reference sequence). CDR3 length: 13 residues.

There are many counts of this clonotype. The chain employs TRBV3-1 and TRBJ1-2; D gene uncertain. V was pared by 4 bases and J by 8 bases, with 17 bases between. The CDR3 has 14 amino acids. The germline CDR1 and CDR2 sequences are LGHDT and YNNKEL (reference sequence). The CDR3 is CASSPYKYGGGYTF. Here the CDR3 DNA reads TGTGCCAGCAGCCCCTATAAATATGGTGGGGGCTACACCTTC.

This clonotype was picked up many times. The V and J genes are TRBV7-9 and TRBJ2-3; the match to TRBD1 covers 7 bases. Germline values: CDR1 SEHNR, CDR2 FQNEAQ (reference sequence). The CDR3 has 16 amino acids. The V gene end was trimmed by 4 bases and the J gene end by 0 bases; junction bases not matched to a gene: 7. This CDR3 reads CASSSWGQPSTDTQYF. CDR3 DNA sequence: TGTGCCAGCAGCTCATGGGGACAGCCAAGCACAGATACGCAGTATTTT.

The rearrangement links TRBV6-5 to TRBJ2-1; TRBD1 agrees at 11 bases. Germline CDR1 and CDR2: MNHEY and SVGAGI. V trimming: 2 bases; J trimming: 8 bases; junction bases outside the gene matches: 8. This CDR3 is built from 16 residues. As DNA, the CDR3 is TGTGCCAGCAGTTACGTCACCCGGGACAGGGGGTATGAGCAGTTCTTC. Protein product: CASSYVTRDRGYEQFF.